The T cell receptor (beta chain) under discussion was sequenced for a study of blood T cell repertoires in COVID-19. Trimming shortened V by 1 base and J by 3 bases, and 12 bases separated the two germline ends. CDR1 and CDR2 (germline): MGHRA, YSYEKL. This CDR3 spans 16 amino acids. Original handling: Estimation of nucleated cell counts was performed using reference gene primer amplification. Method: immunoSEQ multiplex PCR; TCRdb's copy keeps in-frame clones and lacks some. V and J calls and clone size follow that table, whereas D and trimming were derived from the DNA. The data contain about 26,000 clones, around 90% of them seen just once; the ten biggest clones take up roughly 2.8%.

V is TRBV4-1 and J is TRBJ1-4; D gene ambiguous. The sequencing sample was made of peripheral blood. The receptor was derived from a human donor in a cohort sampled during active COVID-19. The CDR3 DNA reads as TGCGCCAGCAGCCAAGTCTCCTCGGGGTCTAATGAAAAACTGTTTTTT. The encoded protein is CASSQVSSGSNEKLFF.